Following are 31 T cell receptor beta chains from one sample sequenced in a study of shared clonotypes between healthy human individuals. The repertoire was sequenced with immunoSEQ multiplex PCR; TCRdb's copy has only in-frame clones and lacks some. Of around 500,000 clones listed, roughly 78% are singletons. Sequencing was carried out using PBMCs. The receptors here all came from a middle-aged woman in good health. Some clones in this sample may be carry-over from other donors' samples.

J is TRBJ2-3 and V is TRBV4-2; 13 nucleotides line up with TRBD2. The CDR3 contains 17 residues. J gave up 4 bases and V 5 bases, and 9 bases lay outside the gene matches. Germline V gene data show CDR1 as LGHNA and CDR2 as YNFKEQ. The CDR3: CASSWRTSGSRPDTQYF. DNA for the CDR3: TGTGCCAGCAGCTGGAGGACTAGCGGGAGCAGACCAGATACGCAGTATTTT.

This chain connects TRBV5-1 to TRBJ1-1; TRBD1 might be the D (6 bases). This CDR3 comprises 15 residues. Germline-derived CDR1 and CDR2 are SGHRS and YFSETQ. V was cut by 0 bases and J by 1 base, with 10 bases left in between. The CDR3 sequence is CASSLAGTKNTEAFF. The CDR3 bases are TGCGCCAGCAGCTTGGCCGGGACAAAGAACACTGAAGCTTTCTTT.

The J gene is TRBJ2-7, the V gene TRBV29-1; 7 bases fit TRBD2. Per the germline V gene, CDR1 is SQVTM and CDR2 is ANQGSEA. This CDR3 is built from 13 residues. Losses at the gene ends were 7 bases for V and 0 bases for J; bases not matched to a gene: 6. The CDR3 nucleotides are TGCAGCGGGCTTGGCGGGGGCTCCTACGAGCAGTACTTC. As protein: CSGLGGGSYEQYF.

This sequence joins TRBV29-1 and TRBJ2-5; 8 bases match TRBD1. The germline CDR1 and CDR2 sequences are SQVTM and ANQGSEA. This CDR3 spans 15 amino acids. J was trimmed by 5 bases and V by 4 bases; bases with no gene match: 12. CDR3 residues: CSVGQTGDKIETQYF. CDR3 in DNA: TGCAGCGTTGGCCAGACAGGGGATAAGATCGAGACCCAGTACTTC.

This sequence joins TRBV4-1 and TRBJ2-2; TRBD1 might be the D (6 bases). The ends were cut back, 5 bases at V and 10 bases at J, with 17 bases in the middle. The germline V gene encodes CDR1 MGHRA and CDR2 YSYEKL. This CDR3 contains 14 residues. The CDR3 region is CASSFGTRALELFF. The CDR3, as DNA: TGCGCCAGCAGCTTCGGGACAAGAGCTCTGGAGCTGTTTTTT.

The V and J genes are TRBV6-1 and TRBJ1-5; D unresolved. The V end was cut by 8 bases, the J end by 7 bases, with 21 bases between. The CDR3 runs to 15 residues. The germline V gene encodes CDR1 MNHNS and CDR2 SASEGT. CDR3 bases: TGTGCCAGCCATGGCGGGTCTCACCAAACCCAGCCCCAGCATTTT. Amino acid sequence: CASHGGSHQTQPQHF.

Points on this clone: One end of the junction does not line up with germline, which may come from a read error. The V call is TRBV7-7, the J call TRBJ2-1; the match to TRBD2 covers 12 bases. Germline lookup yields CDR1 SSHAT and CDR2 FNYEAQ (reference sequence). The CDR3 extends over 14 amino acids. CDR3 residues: CASSPSSGRGEQFF. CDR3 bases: TGTGCTAGCAGCCCCTCTAGCGGGAGGGGTGAGCAGTTCTTC. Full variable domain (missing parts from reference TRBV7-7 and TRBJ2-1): GAGVSQSPRYKVTKRGQDVTLRCDPISSHATLYWYQQALGQGPEFLTYFNYEAQPDKSGLPSDRFSAERPEGSISTLTIQRTEQRDSAMYRCASSPSSGRGEQFFGPGTRLTVL.

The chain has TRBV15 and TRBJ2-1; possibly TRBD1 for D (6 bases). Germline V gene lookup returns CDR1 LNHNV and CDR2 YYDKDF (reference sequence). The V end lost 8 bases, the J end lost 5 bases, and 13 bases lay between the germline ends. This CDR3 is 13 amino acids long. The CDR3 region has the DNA TGTGCCACCTCCCGACAGGCGCACAATGAGCAGTTCTTC. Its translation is CATSRQAHNEQFF.

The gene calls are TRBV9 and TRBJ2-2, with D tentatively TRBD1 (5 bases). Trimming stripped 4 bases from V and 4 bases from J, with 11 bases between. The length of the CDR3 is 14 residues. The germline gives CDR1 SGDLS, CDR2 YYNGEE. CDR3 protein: CASSTGRVTGELFF. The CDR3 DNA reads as TGTGCCAGCAGCACAGGCCGCGTCACCGGGGAGCTGTTTTTT.

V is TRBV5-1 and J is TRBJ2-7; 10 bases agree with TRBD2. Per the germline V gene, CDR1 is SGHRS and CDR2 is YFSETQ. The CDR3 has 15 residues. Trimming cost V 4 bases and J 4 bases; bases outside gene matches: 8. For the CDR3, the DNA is TGCGCCAGCAGCAAGGGGACTAGCGACGGGTACGAGCAGTACTTC. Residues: CASSKGTSDGYEQYF.

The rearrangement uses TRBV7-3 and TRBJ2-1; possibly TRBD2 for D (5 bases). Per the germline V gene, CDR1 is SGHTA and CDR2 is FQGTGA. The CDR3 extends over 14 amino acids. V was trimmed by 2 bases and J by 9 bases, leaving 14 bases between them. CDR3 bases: TGTGCCAGCAGCTTACTCCCACTAGTCGGTGAGCAGTTCTTC. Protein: CASSLLPLVGEQFF. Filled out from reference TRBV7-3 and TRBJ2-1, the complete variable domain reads GAGVSQTPSNKVTEKGKYVELRCDPISGHTALYWYRQSLGQGPEFLIYFQGTGAADDSGLPNDRFFAVRPEGSVSTLKIQRTERGDSAVYLCASSLLPLVGEQFFGPGTRLTVL.

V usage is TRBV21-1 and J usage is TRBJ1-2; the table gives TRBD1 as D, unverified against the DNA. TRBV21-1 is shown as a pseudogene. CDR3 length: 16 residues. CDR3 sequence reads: CASSNWAKQDLGGYTF. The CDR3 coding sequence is TGTGCCAGCAGCAATTGGGCCAAACAGGATTTGGGTGGCTACACCTTC.

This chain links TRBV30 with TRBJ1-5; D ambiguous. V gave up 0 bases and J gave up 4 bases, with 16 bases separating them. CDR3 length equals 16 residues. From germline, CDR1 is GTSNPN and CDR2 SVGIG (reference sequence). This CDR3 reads CAWSVKWQRPNQPQHF. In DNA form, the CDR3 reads TGTGCCTGGAGTGTAAAATGGCAGAGACCAAATCAGCCCCAGCATTTT. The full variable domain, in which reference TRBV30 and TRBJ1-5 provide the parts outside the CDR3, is SQTIHQWPATLVQPVGSPLSLECTVEGTSNPNLYWYRQAAGRGLQLLFYSVGIGQISSEVPQNLSASRPQDRQFILSSKKLLLSDSGFYLCAWSVKWQRPNQPQHFGDGTRLSIL.

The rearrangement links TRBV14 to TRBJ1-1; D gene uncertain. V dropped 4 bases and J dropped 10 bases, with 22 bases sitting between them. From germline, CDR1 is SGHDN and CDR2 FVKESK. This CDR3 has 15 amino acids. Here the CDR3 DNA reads TGTGCCAGCAGCCGGTTCTCCCACAAGGTAGAGGGAGCTTTCTTT. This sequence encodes CASSRFSHKVEGAFF. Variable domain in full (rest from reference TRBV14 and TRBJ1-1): EAGVTQFPSHSVIEKGQTVTLRCDPISGHDNLYWYRRVMGKEIKFLLHFVKESKQDESGMPNNRFLAERTGGTYSTLKVQPAELEDSGVYFCASSRFSHKVEGAFFGQGTRLTVV.

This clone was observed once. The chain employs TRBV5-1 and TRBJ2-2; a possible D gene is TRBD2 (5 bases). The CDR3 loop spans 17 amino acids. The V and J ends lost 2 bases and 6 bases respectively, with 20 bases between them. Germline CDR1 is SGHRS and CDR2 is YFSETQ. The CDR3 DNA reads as TGCGCCAGCAGCTTTGCGAGGGAATCGGTTCTCGCCGGGGAGCTGTTTTTT. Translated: CASSFARESVLAGELFF.

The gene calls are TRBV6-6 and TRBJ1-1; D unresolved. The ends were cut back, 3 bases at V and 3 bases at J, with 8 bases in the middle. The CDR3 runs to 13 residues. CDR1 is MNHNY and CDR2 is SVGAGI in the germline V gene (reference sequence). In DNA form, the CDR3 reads TGTGCCAGCAGTTATGAGGGTTACACTGAAGCTTTCTTT. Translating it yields CASSYEGYTEAFF.

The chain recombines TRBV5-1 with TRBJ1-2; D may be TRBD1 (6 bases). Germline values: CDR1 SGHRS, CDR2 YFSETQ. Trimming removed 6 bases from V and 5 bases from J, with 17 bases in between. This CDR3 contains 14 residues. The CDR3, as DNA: TGCGCCAGCACCCCCCGGGGGGCCGGGTATGGCTACACCTTC. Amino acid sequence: CASTPRGAGYGYTF.

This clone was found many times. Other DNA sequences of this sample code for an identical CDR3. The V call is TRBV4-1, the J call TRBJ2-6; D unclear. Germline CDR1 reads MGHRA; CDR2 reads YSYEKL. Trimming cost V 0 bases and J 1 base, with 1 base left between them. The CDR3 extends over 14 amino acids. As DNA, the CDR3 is TGCGCCAGCAGCCAAGATTCTGGGGCCAACGTCCTGACTTTC. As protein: CASSQDSGANVLTF.

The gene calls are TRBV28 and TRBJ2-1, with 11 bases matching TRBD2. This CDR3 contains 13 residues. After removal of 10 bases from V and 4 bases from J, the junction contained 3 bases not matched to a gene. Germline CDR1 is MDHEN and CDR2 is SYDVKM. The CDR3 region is CANSGRGYNEQFF. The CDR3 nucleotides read TGTGCCAATAGCGGGAGGGGATACAATGAGCAGTTCTTC.

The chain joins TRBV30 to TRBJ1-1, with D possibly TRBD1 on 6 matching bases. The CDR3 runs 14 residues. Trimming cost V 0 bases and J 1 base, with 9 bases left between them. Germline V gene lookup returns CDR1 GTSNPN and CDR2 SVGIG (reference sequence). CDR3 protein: CAWSVTGWNTEAFF. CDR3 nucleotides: TGTGCCTGGAGTGTAACAGGGTGGAACACTGAAGCTTTCTTT.

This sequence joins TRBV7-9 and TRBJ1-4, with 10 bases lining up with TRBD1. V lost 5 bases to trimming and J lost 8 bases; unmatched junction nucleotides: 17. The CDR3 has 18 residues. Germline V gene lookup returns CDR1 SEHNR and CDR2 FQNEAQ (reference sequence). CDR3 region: CASSPGLGRGQGHEKLFF. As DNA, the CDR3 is TGTGCCAGCAGCCCAGGGCTCGGCAGGGGACAGGGGCACGAAAAACTGTTTTTT.

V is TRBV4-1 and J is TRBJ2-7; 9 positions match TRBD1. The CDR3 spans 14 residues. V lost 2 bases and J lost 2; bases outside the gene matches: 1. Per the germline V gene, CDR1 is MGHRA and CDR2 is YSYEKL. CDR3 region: CASSQRDRAYEQYF. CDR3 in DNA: TGCGCCAGCAGCCAAAGGGACAGGGCCTACGAGCAGTACTTC.

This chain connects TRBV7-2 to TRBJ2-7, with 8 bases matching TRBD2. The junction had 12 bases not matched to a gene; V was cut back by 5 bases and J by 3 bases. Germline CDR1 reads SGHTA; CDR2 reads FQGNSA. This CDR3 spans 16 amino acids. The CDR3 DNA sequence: TGTGCCAGCAGCCCAAGGCCGGGAGGGAAGGTCTACGAGCAGTACTTC. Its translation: CASSPRPGGKVYEQYF.

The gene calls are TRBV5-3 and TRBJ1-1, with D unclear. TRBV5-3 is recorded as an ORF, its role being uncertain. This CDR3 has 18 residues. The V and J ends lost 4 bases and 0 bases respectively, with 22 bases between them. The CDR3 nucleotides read TGTGCCAGAAGCCACGGTCGGGTACGGAGGATCATGAACACTGAAGCTTTCTTT. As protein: CARSHGRVRRIMNTEAFF.

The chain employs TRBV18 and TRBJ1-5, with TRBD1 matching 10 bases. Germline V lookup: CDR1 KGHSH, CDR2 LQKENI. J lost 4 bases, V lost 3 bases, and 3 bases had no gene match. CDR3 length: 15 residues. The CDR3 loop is CASSPRTGGNQPQHF. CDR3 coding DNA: TGTGCCAGCTCACCGAGGACAGGGGGGAATCAGCCCCAGCATTTT. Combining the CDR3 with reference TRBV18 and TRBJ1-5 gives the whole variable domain NAGVMQNPRHLVRRRGQEARLRCSPMKGHSHVYWYRQLPEEGLKFMVYLQKENIIDESGMPKERFSAEFPKEGPSILRIQQVVRGDSAAYFCASSPRTGGNQPQHFGDGTRLSIL.

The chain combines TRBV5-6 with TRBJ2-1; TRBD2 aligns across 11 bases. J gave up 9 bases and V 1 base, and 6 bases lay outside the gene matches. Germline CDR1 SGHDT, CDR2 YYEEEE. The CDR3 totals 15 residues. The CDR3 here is CASSLQLAGASEQFF. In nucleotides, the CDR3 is TGTGCCAGCAGCTTGCAACTAGCGGGAGCTTCTGAGCAGTTCTTC. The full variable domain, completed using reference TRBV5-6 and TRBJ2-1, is DAGVTQSPTHLIKTRGQQVTLRCSPKSGHDTVSWYQQALGQGPQFIFQYYEEEERQRGNFPDRFSGHQFPNYSSELNVNALLLGDSALYLCASSLQLAGASEQFFGPGTRLTVL.

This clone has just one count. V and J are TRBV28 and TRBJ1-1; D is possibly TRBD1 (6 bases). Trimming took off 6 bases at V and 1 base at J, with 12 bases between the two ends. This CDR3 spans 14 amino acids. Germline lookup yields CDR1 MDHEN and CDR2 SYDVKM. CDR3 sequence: CASSSGEGNTEAFF. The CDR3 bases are TGTGCCAGCAGCTCAGGGGAGGGGAACACTGAAGCTTTCTTT.

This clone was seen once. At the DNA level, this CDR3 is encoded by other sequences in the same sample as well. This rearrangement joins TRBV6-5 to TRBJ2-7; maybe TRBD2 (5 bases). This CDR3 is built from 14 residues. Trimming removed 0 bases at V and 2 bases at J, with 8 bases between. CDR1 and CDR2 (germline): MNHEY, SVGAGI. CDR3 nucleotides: TGTGCCAGCAGTTACTCGGGAGCGACCTACGAGCAGTACTTC. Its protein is CASSYSGATYEQYF.

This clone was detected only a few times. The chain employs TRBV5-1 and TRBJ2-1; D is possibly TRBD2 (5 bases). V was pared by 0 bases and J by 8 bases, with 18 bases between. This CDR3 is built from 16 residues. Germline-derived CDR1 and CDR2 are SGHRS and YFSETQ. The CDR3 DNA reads TGCGCCAGCAGCTTGGCCCTTGCGGAGGAGCTTGATGAGCAGTTCTTC. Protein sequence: CASSLALAEELDEQFF. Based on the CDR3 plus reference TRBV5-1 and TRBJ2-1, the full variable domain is KAGVTQTPRYLIKTRGQQVTLSCSPISGHRSVSWYQQTPGQGLQFLFEYFSETQRNKGNFPGRFSGRQFSNSRSEMNVSTLELGDSALYLCASSLALAEELDEQFFGPGTRLTVL.

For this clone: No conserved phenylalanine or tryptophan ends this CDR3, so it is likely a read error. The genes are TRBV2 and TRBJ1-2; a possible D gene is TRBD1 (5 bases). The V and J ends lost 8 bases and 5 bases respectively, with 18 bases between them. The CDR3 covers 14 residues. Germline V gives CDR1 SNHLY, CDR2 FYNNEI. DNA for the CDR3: TGTGCCAGCGTCGACGGGGCCACTTTGTATGGCTACACCTCC. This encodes CASVDGATLYGYTS.

CDR3 DNA: TGTGCCAGCAGTGAACTAGCGGGATGGGCCAAAAACATTCAGTACTTC. Amino acid sequence: CASSELAGWAKNIQYF. J is TRBJ2-4 and V is TRBV6-1; the match to TRBD2 covers 9 bases. Germline V gene sequence: CDR1 MNHNS, CDR2 SASEGT. The CDR3 runs to 16 residues. The trim removed 2 bases at V and 1 base at J, leaving 3 bases unmatched.